A single TCR beta chain is shown here with its context. The data are from a study of blood T cell repertoires in COVID-19. The CDR3 covers 15 residues. The V gene's germline CDR1 is MDHEN and CDR2 SYDVKM. The trim removed 5 bases at V and 5 bases at J, leaving 6 bases unmatched. Authors' analysis steps: Counts of nucleated cells, estimated from reference gene primer amplification, were obtained. Clones were sequenced by immunoSEQ multiplex PCR, and TCRdb holds only the in-frame ones, with some missing. The DNA was the basis for D and trimming; V, J and clone size are from that table. The sample has some 150,000 clones, approximately 90% seen once.

The sample consisted of peripheral blood. V usage is TRBV28 and J usage is TRBJ1-4, with 9 bases fitting TRBD1. This sequence was found in a woman aged 45-65 years with acute or convalescent COVID-19. The CDR3 loop reads CASSPGTGRNEKLFF. In nucleotides, the CDR3 is TGTGCCAGCAGTCCCGGGACAGGGCGGAATGAAAAACTGTTTTTT. Full variable domain (remainder filled in from reference TRBV28 and TRBJ1-4): DVKVTQSSRYLVKRTGEKVFLECVQDMDHENMFWYRQDPGLGLRLIYFSYDVKMKEKGDIPEGYSVSREKKERFSLILESASTNQTSMYLCASSPGTGRNEKLFFGSGTQLSVL.